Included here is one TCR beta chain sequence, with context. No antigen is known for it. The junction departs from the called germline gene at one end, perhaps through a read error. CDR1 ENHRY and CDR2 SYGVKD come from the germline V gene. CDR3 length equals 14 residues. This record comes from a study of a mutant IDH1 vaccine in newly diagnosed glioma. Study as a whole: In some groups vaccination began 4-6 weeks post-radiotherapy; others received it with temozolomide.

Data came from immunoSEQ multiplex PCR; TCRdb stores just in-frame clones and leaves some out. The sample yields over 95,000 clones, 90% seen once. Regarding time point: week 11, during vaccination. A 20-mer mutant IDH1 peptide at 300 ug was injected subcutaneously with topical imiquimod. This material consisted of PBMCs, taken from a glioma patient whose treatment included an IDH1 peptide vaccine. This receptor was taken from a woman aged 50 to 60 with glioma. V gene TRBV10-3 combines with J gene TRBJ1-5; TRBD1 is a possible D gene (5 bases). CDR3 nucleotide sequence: TGTGCCATCAGTGACGGGGGGAGCACTCAGCCCCAGCATTTT. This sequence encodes CAISDGGSTQPQHF.